These 28 T cell receptor beta chains were sequenced from one sample in a study of shared clonotypes between healthy human individuals. The protocol was immunoSEQ multiplex PCR, while the TCRdb copy is restricted to in-frame clones and leaves out a portion. The sample consists of around 2.5 million clones, approximately 94% of them appearing once. The sequenced sample consisted of naive CD4+ T cells from PBMCs. Subset indicated: CD45RA+ positively selected. The receptor set was obtained from a man aged 18 to 30 in good health. Some clones in this sample may be carry-over from other donors' samples.

V usage is TRBV30 and J usage is TRBJ1-1; 7 bases line up with TRBD1. After removal of 3 bases from V and 6 bases from J, the junction contained 4 bases not matched to a gene. There are 12 residues in the CDR3. Germline V gives CDR1 GTSNPN, CDR2 SVGIG (reference sequence). As DNA, the CDR3 is TGTGCCTGGAGCAGGGGGGCCGCTGAAGCTTTCTTT. Translated: CAWSRGAAEAFF. Full variable domain (outside the CDR3, taken from reference TRBV30 and TRBJ1-1): SQTIHQWPATLVQPVGSPLSLECTVEGTSNPNLYWYRQAAGRGLQLLFYSVGIGQISSEVPQNLSASRPQDRQFILSSKKLLLSDSGFYLCAWSRGAAEAFFGQGTRLTVV.

The chain carries TRBV27 and TRBJ2-2; 7 bases map to TRBD2. CDR1 and CDR2 (germline): MNHEY, SMNVEV (reference sequence). The V segment lost 5 bases and the J segment 6 bases; nucleotides outside the gene matches: 12. The CDR3 extends over 16 amino acids. The CDR3 protein is CASSHLGGRGSGELFF. The CDR3 nucleotides are TGTGCCAGCAGTCACCTCGGAGGGCGGGGGTCCGGGGAGCTGTTTTTT.

The CDR3 nucleotides read TGTGCCACCTATGAATCGGACAGGGCGGGCTACACCTTC. It encodes CATYESDRAGYTF. The chain carries TRBV28 and TRBJ1-2; TRBD1 matches at 8 bases. J was trimmed by 8 bases and V by 10 bases; bases with no gene match: 12. Per the germline V gene, CDR1 is MDHEN and CDR2 is SYDVKM. CDR3 length: 13 amino acids.

The rearrangement uses TRBV7-9 and TRBJ1-5; D unclear. Trimming took off 1 base at V and 4 bases at J, with 11 bases between the two ends. This CDR3 is built from 15 residues. Germline V CDR1 and CDR2: SEHNR, FQNEAQ (reference sequence). The CDR3 DNA reads as TGTGCCAGCAGCTTAGGCGAAGGGAGAAATCAGCCCCAGCATTTT. Encoded protein: CASSLGEGRNQPQHF. Drawing the rest from reference TRBV7-9 and TRBJ1-5, the complete variable domain is DTGVSQNPRHKITKRGQNVTFRCDPISEHNRLYWYRQTLGQGPEFLTYFQNEAQLEKSRLLSDRFSAERPKGSFSTLEIQRTEQGDSAMYLCASSLGEGRNQPQHFGDGTRLSIL.

The J gene is TRBJ2-1, the V gene TRBV10-3; TRBD2 is a possible D gene (5 bases). Trimming stripped 3 bases from V and 7 bases from J, with 16 bases between. This CDR3 region has 15 residues. Per germline, CDR1 ENHRY and CDR2 SYGVKD. CDR3 sequence: CAISDGEGDWNEQFF. The CDR3, as DNA: TGTGCCATCAGTGATGGTGAGGGAGATTGGAATGAGCAGTTCTTC.

V and J are TRBV29-1 and TRBJ2-1; TRBD2 matches at 9 bases. CDR3 length equals 12 residues. Germline CDR1 and CDR2: SQVTM and ANQGSEA. Unmatched junction bases numbered 1, after V lost 4 bases and J lost 6 bases. Here the CDR3 DNA reads TGCAGCGTTGGTAGCGGGAGCAATGAGCAGTTCTTC. It codes for CSVGSGSNEQFF.

The V and J genes are TRBV4-1 and TRBJ2-7; a possible D gene is TRBD1 (6 bases). Germline CDR1 and CDR2: MGHRA and YSYEKL. Deletions cut 0 bases from V and 0 bases from J, with 12 bases between. The CDR3 totals 16 residues. The CDR3 region has the DNA TGCGCCAGCAGCCAAGATTGGGGGCGAAGCTCCTACGAGCAGTACTTC. Its protein product is CASSQDWGRSSYEQYF.

This clone came up a few times. The chain joins TRBV2 to TRBJ1-5, with 12 bases that match TRBD1. Germline lookup yields CDR1 SNHLY and CDR2 FYNNEI. The CDR3 is 14 residues long. Germline trimming cut 7 bases from V and 7 bases from J; bases unmatched to any gene: 5. The CDR3 coding sequence is TGTGCCAGCAAAGGGACAGGGGGCGGGCAGCCCCAGCATTTT. It is translated as CASKGTGGGQPQHF.

This clone showed up just once. The CDR3 loop reads CASSKVTPQHGEQYF. Here the CDR3 DNA reads TGTGCCAGCAGCAAAGTTACACCCCAACACGGCGAGCAGTACTTC. The chain combines TRBV21-1 with TRBJ2-7. TRBV21-1 is an annotated pseudogene. The CDR3 has 15 amino acids.

The rearrangement links TRBV10-3 to TRBJ2-2; 10 bases align to TRBD1. Unmatched junction bases numbered 10, after V lost 10 bases and J lost 2 bases. CDR1 is ENHRY, CDR2 SYGVKD, per germline. The CDR3 spans 16 residues. The CDR3, as DNA: TGTGCCACCCACCCGGACAGGGGGGCCAACACCGGGGAGCTGTTTTTT. Translated: CATHPDRGANTGELFF.

This rearrangement joins TRBV5-4 to TRBJ2-3; 8 positions match TRBD1. CDR3 length equals 14 residues. Trimming removed 4 bases from V and 4 bases from J; junction bases left unmatched: 5. Germline V gene lookup returns CDR1 SGHNT and CDR2 YYREEE (reference sequence). CDR3 residues: CASSQTGAADTQYF. CDR3 bases: TGTGCCAGCAGCCAGACAGGGGCGGCAGATACGCAGTATTTT.

V is TRBV5-4 and J is TRBJ2-1; TRBD1 matches 8 bases. CDR1 SGHNT and CDR2 YYREEE come from the germline V gene (reference sequence). After removal of 2 bases from V and 7 bases from J, the junction contained 8 bases not matched to a gene. The CDR3 has 15 residues. Written as DNA, the CDR3 is TGTGCCAGCAGCTTTAGTCGGACAGGGCTGAATGAGCAGTTCTTC. It yields the protein CASSFSRTGLNEQFF.

For this clone: The identical CDR3 is also encoded by other nucleotide sequences in the sample. The chain links TRBV9 to TRBJ2-2; 11 bases are a match to TRBD2. Germline CDR1 and CDR2: SGDLS and YYNGEE. The CDR3 is 15 residues long. Trimming at V came to 3 bases and at J to 5 bases, leaving 3 bases not matched to a gene. CDR3 coding DNA: TGTGCCAGCAGCGCGAGGACTAGCGGGACCGGGGAGCTGTTTTTT. Encoded protein: CASSARTSGTGELFF.

The V gene is TRBV9, the J gene TRBJ2-3; 11 bases align to TRBD2. The germline V gene encodes CDR1 SGDLS and CDR2 YYNGEE. Trimming cost V 2 bases and J 7 bases; bases outside gene matches: 3. This CDR3 has 14 amino acids. This CDR3 is CASSVTSGSYTQYF. CDR3 in DNA: TGTGCCAGCAGCGTTACTAGCGGGAGTTATACGCAGTATTTT.

This chain uses TRBV5-1 with TRBJ2-7, with D unclear. Trimming removed 4 bases at V and 1 base at J, with 18 bases between. This CDR3 comprises 16 residues. The germline CDR1 and CDR2 sequences are SGHRS and YFSETQ. CDR3 protein: CASSINTAKTSYEQYF. CDR3 bases: TGCGCCAGCAGCATCAATACAGCTAAGACGTCCTACGAGCAGTACTTC. The variable domain in full, with the rest retrieved from reference TRBV5-1 and TRBJ2-7, is KAGVTQTPRYLIKTRGQQVTLSCSPISGHRSVSWYQQTPGQGLQFLFEYFSETQRNKGNFPGRFSGRQFSNSRSEMNVSTLELGDSALYLCASSINTAKTSYEQYFGPGTRLTVT.

Worth noting for this clone: A junction end diverges from the germline sequence, so it may reflect a read error. The chain uses TRBV18 and TRBJ2-7, with D possibly called TRBD1 or TRBD2 (6 bases each). Germline CDR1 KGHSH, CDR2 LQKENI. This CDR3 contains 15 residues. CDR3 nucleotide sequence: TGTGCCAGCTCGCCACGGGGGCGGGGCTCCTACGAGCAGTACTTC. Translated, it gives CASSPRGRGSYEQYF.

This chain uses TRBV5-5 with TRBJ2-1; 9 bases match TRBD2. Losses at the gene ends were 0 bases for V and 7 bases for J; bases not matched to a gene: 2. Germline V gives CDR1 SGHKS, CDR2 YYEKEE (reference sequence). The length of the CDR3 is 14 residues. The CDR3 loop is CASSLGGRANEQFF. The CDR3 DNA reads as TGTGCCAGCAGCTTGGGCGGGAGGGCAAATGAGCAGTTCTTC.

This rearrangement joins TRBV9 to TRBJ2-2; D is perhaps TRBD2 (6 bases). Trimming removed 4 bases from V and 8 bases from J, with 18 bases in between. The CDR3 spans 15 residues. The V gene's germline CDR1 is SGDLS and CDR2 YYNGEE. Written as DNA, the CDR3 is TGTGCCAGCAGCAGGAAATTGGAGGGTAGAGGGGAGCTGTTTTTT. Amino acid sequence: CASSRKLEGRGELFF.

V and J are TRBV30 and TRBJ1-3; unclear D gene. Trimming left V 0 bases short and J 3 bases short, with 6 bases between. The CDR3 loop spans 13 amino acids. The germline V gene has CDR1 GTSNPN and CDR2 SVGIG (reference sequence). DNA for the CDR3: TGTGCCTGGAGTGTACGAAGTGGAAACACCATATATTTT. This codes for CAWSVRSGNTIYF.

V is TRBV9 and J is TRBJ2-1; the D gene is possibly TRBD2 (6 bases). V gave up 3 bases and J gave up 0 bases, with 10 bases separating them. The CDR3 has 15 amino acids. In germline, CDR1 is SGDLS, CDR2 YYNGEE. The CDR3 sequence: CASSGFGSSYNEQFF. CDR3 DNA sequence: TGTGCCAGCAGCGGCTTCGGGAGCTCCTACAATGAGCAGTTCTTC.

The chain links TRBV28 to TRBJ2-7; D tentatively reads TRBD1 or TRBD2 (5 bases each). CDR3 length equals 15 residues. Trimming took 6 bases from V and 4 from J, leaving 19 bases between them. Germline CDR1 is MDHEN and CDR2 is SYDVKM. The CDR3 protein is CASRTPVGTGYEQYF. CDR3 nucleotides: TGTGCCAGCAGGACTCCTGTGGGGACGGGATACGAGCAGTACTTC.

V and J are TRBV28 and TRBJ2-3; D not resolved. The CDR3 is 11 residues long. Germline V gene data show CDR1 as MDHEN and CDR2 as SYDVKM. V was pared by 6 bases and J by 6 bases, with 7 bases between. In DNA form, the CDR3 reads TGTGCCAGCAGGTATAAGGATACGCAGTATTTT. Translated: CASRYKDTQYF. The full variable domain, with the rest looked up from reference TRBV28 and TRBJ2-3, is DVKVTQSSRYLVKRTGEKVFLECVQDMDHENMFWYRQDPGLGLRLIYFSYDVKMKEKGDIPEGYSVSREKKERFSLILESASTNQTSMYLCASRYKDTQYFGPGTRLTVL.

The chain combines TRBV6-5 with TRBJ1-1; no clear D gene. Germline CDR1 is MNHEY and CDR2 is SVGAGI. The CDR3 covers 15 residues. Trimming cost V 2 bases and J 4 bases, with 14 bases left between them. The CDR3 spells CASSYRPTWGTEAFF. As DNA, the CDR3 is TGTGCCAGCAGTTACCGGCCGACCTGGGGCACTGAAGCTTTCTTT.

The V call is TRBV6-1, the J call TRBJ2-7, with 9 bases lining up with TRBD1. Germline V gene data show CDR1 as MNHNS and CDR2 as SASEGT. With V trimmed by 6 bases and J by 2 bases, 8 bases remained unmatched. The CDR3 consists of 15 residues. The CDR3 sequence: CASRVGQGTTYEQYF. In nucleotides, the CDR3 is TGTGCCAGCAGGGTGGGACAGGGAACCACCTACGAGCAGTACTTC.

V usage is TRBV7-2 and J usage is TRBJ1-2; no definite D call. Per the germline V gene, CDR1 is SGHTA and CDR2 is FQGNSA. V was cut by 3 bases and J by 0 bases, with 5 bases left in between. The CDR3 totals 13 residues. The CDR3 sequence: CASSLTPNYGYTF. The DNA of the CDR3 is TGTGCCAGCAGCTTGACCCCTAACTATGGCTACACCTTC.

The chain links TRBV28 to TRBJ2-1, with a weak D call TRBD2 (5 bases). Germline CDR1 is MDHEN and CDR2 is SYDVKM. The CDR3 consists of 14 residues. Trimming took off 7 bases at V and 6 bases at J, with 16 bases between the two ends. The CDR3 DNA follows: TGTGCCAGCAAAGAGGGCCCCGGTAGCAATGAGCAGTTCTTC. It yields the protein CASKEGPGSNEQFF. Full variable domain (rest looked up from reference TRBV28 and TRBJ2-1): DVKVTQSSRYLVKRTGEKVFLECVQDMDHENMFWYRQDPGLGLRLIYFSYDVKMKEKGDIPEGYSVSREKKERFSLILESASTNQTSMYLCASKEGPGSNEQFFGPGTRLTVL.

The chain employs TRBV19 and TRBJ1-1; possibly TRBD1 for D (5 bases). The ends were cut back, 1 base at V and 1 base at J, with 16 bases in the middle. The CDR3 sequence is 17 residues long. The germline gives CDR1 LNHDA, CDR2 SQIVND (reference sequence). CDR3 in DNA: TGTGCCAGTAGTATAGGAGTAAGGGGCCGTGGGAACACTGAAGCTTTCTTT. This gives the protein CASSIGVRGRGNTEAFF.

The CDR3 sequence is CASSQLPLESYEQYF. CDR3 sequence (DNA): TGTGCCAGCAGCCAGCTACCCCTTGAGTCCTACGAGCAGTACTTC. The rearrangement uses TRBV4-2 and TRBJ2-7; D is undetermined. The germline V gene has CDR1 LGHNA and CDR2 YNFKEQ. The CDR3 runs to 15 residues. Trimming took 3 bases from V and 1 from J, leaving 13 bases between them.